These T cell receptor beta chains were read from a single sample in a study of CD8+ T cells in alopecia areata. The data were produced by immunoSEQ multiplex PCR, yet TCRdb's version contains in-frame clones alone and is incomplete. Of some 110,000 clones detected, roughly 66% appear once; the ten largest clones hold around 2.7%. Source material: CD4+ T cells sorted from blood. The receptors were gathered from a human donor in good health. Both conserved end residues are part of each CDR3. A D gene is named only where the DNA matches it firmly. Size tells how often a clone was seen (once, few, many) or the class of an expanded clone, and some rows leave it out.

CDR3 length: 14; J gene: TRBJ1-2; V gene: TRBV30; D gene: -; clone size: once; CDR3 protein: CAWSPRERGHGYTF; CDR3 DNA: TGTGCCTGGAGTCCCCGGGAGAGGGGACATGGCTACACCTTC
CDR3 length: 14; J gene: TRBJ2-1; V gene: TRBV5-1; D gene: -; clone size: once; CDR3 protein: CASSFTGSYNEQFF; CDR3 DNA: TGCGCCAGCAGCTTTACTGGTTCCTACAATGAGCAGTTCTTC
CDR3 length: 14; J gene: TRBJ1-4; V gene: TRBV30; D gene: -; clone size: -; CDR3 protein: CAWTLTGFGEKLFF; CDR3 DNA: TGTGCCTGGACACTTACAGGGTTCGGTGAAAAACTGTTTTTT
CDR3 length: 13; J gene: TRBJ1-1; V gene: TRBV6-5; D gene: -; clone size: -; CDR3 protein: CASSLHRATEAFF; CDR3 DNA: TGTGCCAGCAGCCTACACAGGGCCACTGAAGCTTTCTTT
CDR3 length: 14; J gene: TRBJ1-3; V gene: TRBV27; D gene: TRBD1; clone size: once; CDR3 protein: CASSSRDRPYAIYF; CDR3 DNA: TGTGCCAGCAGTTCAAGGGACAGGCCGTACGCCATATATTTT
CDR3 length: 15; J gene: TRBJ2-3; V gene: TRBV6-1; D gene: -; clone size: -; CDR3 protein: CASRTRPWVTDTQYF; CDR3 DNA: TGTGCCAGCAGGACCCGTCCCTGGGTCACAGATACGCAGTATTTT
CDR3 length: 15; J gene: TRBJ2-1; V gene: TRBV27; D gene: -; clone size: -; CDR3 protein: CASSFRAIRGNEQFF; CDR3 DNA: TGTGCCAGCAGTTTTAGAGCCATTCGGGGCAATGAGCAGTTCTTC
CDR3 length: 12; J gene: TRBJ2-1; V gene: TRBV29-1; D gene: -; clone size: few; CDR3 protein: CSVDIGGGAQFF; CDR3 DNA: TGCAGCGTTGATATCGGGGGAGGTGCGCAGTTCTTC
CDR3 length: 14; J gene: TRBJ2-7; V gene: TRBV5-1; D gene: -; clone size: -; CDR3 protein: CASSPVRSSYEQYF; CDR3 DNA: TGCGCCAGCAGCCCAGTCCGAAGCTCCTACGAGCAGTACTTC
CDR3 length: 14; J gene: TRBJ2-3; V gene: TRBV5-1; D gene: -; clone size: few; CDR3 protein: CASSGGSSTDTQYF; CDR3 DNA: TGCGCCAGCAGCGGGGGGTCTAGCACAGATACGCAGTATTTT
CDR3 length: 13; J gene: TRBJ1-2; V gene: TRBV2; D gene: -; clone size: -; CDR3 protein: CASSRDTVYGYTF; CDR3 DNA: TGTGCCAGCAGTCGGGACACTGTCTATGGCTACACCTTC
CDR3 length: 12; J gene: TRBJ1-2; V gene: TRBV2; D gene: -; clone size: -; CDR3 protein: CASSPGQYGYTF; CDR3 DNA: TGTGCCAGCAGTCCTGGACAGTATGGCTACACCTTC
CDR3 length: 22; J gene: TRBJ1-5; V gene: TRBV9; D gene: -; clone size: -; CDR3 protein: CASSVAYLDFRRGSYSNQPQHF; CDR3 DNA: TGTGCCAGCAGCGTAGCTTATTTGGACTTCCGACGAGGGTCATATAGCAATCAGCCCCAGCATTTT
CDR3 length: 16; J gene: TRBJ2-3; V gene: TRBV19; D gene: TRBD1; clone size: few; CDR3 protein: CASKDRGRSSTDTQYF; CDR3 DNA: TGTGCCAGTAAGGACAGGGGCAGGTCTAGCACAGATACGCAGTATTTT
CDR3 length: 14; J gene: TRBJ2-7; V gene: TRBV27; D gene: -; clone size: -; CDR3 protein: CASSAAGPPYEQYF; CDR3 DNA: TGTGCCAGCAGCGCAGCCGGGCCCCCCTACGAGCAGTACTTC
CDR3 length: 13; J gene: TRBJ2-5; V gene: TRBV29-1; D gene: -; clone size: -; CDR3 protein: CSVSTEYQETQYF; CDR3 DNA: TGCAGCGTCTCGACAGAGTACCAAGAGACCCAGTACTTC
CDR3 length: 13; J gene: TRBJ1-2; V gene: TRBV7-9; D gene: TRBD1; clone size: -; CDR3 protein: CASSPTGSYGYTF; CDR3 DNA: TGTGCCAGCAGCCCGACAGGGAGCTATGGCTACACCTTC
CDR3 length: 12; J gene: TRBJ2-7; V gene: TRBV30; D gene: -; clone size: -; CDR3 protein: CAWAPHSYEQYF; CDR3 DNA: TGTGCCTGGGCACCACATTCCTACGAGCAGTACTTC
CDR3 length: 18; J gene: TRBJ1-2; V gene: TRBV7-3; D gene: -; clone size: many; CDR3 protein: CASSLTPLTGQEGYGYTF; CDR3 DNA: TGTGCCAGCAGCTTAACCCCCCTCACAGGTCAAGAGGGCTATGGCTACACCTTC
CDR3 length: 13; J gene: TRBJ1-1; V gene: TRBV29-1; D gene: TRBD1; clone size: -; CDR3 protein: CSVEGTANTEAFF; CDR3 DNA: TGCAGCGTTGAGGGGACAGCGAACACTGAAGCTTTCTTT
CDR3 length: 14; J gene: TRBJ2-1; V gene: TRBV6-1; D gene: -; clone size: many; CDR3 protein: CASRDYLGHNEQFF; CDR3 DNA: TGTGCCAGCAGGGACTATCTTGGACACAATGAGCAGTTCTTC
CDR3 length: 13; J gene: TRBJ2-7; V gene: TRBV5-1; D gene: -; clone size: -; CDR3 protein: CASSLVTRNEQYF; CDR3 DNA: TGCGCCAGCAGCTTGGTTACCAGGAACGAGCAGTACTTC
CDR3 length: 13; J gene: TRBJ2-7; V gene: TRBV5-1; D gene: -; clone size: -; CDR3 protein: CASSLEPESRQYF; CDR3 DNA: TGCGCCAGCAGCTTGGAGCCCGAGAGTCGGCAGTACTTC
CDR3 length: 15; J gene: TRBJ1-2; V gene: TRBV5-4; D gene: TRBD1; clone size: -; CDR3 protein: CASSDEGQGASGYTF; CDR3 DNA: TGTGCCAGCAGCGATGAGGGACAGGGGGCATCTGGCTACACCTTC
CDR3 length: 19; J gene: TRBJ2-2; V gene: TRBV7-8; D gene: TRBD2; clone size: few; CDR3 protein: CASSPRLAGSVGGTGELFF; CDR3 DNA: TGTGCCAGCAGCCCACGACTAGCGGGGTCTGTCGGGGGCACCGGGGAGCTGTTTTTT
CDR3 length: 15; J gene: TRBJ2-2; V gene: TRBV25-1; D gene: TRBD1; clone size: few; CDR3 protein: CASSDQGENTGELFF; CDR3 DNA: TGTGCCAGCAGTGATCAGGGGGAGAACACCGGGGAGCTGTTTTTT
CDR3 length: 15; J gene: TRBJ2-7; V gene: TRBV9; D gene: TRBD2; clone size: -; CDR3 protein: CASSSQAGGSYEQYF; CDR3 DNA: TGTGCCAGCAGCTCCCAAGCGGGGGGATCCTACGAGCAGTACTTC